Sequencing of this T cell receptor (beta chain) was carried out in a study of T cell repertoires in cytomegalovirus infection. Study as a whole: Recently identified HLA-C-restricted CMV epitopes were used, and well-studied HLA-B-restricted CMV epitopes were used as well. Public TCR beta signatures indicated both CMV infection and matching HLA type.

A word on this clonotype: Its antigen is still unknown.

TCRdb used MiXCR to reprocess the reads, holding one entry per CDR3 protein. Seen here are fewer than 900,000 distinct CDR3 sequences, 25% to 35% observed once, and the top ten hold less than 15%. This receptor was taken from a human donor in good health (CMV status not recorded). Some clones in this sample may be carry-over from other donors' samples. The source was cultured CD8+ T cells from PBMCs, collected from culture after CMV antigen stimulation.

As DNA, the CDR3 is TGCAGCGTTGAAGTGTATGGAGGGGCGGCCACCGGGGAGCTGTTTTTT. Its protein product is CSVEVYGGAATGELFF. The rearrangement uses TRBV29-1 and TRBJ2-2; D possibly corresponds to TRBD2 (6 bases). With 1 base removed from V and 4 bases from J, the gap between germline ends came to 16 bases. The CDR3 length is 16 residues. The V gene's germline CDR1 is SQVTM and CDR2 ANQGSEA.